A selection of T cell receptor beta chains follows, all from one sample in a study of graft-versus-host responses after intestinal transplantation. Clones were read by immunoSEQ multiplex PCR, and TCRdb kept only the in-frame ones, dropping some. The sample records fewer than 15,000 clones, 30% to 40% being singletons. Sequencing used alloreactive CD8+ T cells from a mixed lymphocyte reaction culture, obtained before intestinal transplant. Receptor source: a human patient who received an intestinal transplant. The CDR3 runs from the conserved cysteine through the conserved F or W. Each record gives: V gene, J gene, D gene, clone size, CDR3 protein, CDR3 DNA. A D gene is named only where the DNA matches it firmly. Where a row states a size, it is once, few, many or the class of an expanded clone; other rows omit it.

TRBV7-9	TRBJ2-5	.	medium-sized	CASSPVDRGGETQYF	TGTGCCAGCAGCCCTGTAGACAGGGGAGGGGAGACCCAGTACTTC
TRBV6-6	TRBJ2-7	TRBD2	few	CASTPGRDYNRYEQYF	TGTGCCAGCACCCCGGGACGGGACTATAACCGTTACGAGCAGTACTTC
TRBV9	TRBJ2-3	.	.	CASNPLPGGRTDTQYF	TGTGCCAGCAACCCCCTGCCGGGGGGCCGCACAGATACGCAGTATTTT
TRBV6-5	TRBJ1-1	.	.	CASSYSGSGTEAFF	TGTGCCAGCAGTTACTCAGGGTCTGGCACTGAAGCTTTCTTT
TRBV6-6	TRBJ1-2	.	.	CASSEQGFGQNGYTF	TGCGCCAGCAGTGAGCAAGGCTTCGGGCAGAACGGCTACACCTTC
TRBV7-9	TRBJ2-3	.	.	CASSLALGGITDTQYF	TGTGCCAGCAGCTTAGCGCTAGGGGGGATCACAGATACGCAGTATTTT
TRBV9	TRBJ2-5	TRBD1	.	CASSVETGKLETQYF	TGTGCCAGCAGCGTGGAGACAGGGAAGTTGGAGACCCAGTACTTC
TRBV5-1	TRBJ2-3	.	.	CASSLDGYQTGGTDTQYF	TGCGCCAGCAGCTTGGACGGATACCAAACGGGGGGCACAGATACGCAGTATTTT
TRBV4-1	TRBJ1-2	.	few	CASSLNKGISDGYTF	TGCGCCAGCAGCCTCAACAAGGGAATTTCAGATGGCTACACCTTC
TRBV27	TRBJ2-2	.	.	CAVWGGTGELFF	TGTGCCGTTTGGGGAGGCACCGGGGAGCTGTTTTTT
TRBV13	TRBJ2-1	TRBD2	few	CASSSVRGGEVDEQFF	TGTGCCAGCAGCTCCGTCCGGGGGGGCGAGGTCGATGAGCAGTTCTTC
TRBV7-8	TRBJ2-5	.	.	CASSLGDGETQYF	TGTGCCAGCAGCTTAGGTGATGGGGAGACCCAGTACTTC
TRBV7-6	TRBJ2-1	.	.	CASSLGGTEVNNEQFF	TGTGCCAGCAGCCTAGGCGGGACAGAGGTTAACAATGAGCAGTTCTTC
TRBV6-5	TRBJ1-2	.	.	CASGWGYTF	TGTGCCAGCGGGTGGGGCTACACCTTC
TRBV5-1	TRBJ2-1	.	.	CASKPGRRGEQFF	TGCGCCAGCAAACCGGGACGACGAGGTGAGCAGTTCTTC
TRBV6-8	TRBJ1-1	.	few	CASSYSTQTRNTEAFF	TGTGCCAGCAGTTACTCGACTCAGACTCGGAACACTGAAGCTTTCTTT
TRBV4-1	TRBJ1-1	.	once	CASSQDGRNTEAFF	TGCGCCAGCAGCCAAGATGGGCGGAACACTGAAGCTTTCTTT
TRBV4-1	TRBJ2-7	.	few	CASSQEPVAYEQYF	TGCGCCAGCAGCCAAGAGCCAGTGGCCTACGAGCAGTACTTC
TRBV9	TRBJ2-1	.	.	CASSVGLTNEQFF	TGTGCCAGCAGCGTAGGACTGACGAATGAGCAGTTCTTC
TRBV2	TRBJ2-7	TRBD1	once	CARTGTGGSYEQYF	TGTGCCAGGACCGGGACAGGGGGCTCCTACGAGCAGTACTTC
TRBV11-2	TRBJ1-1	.	few	CASSLSGAHSNTEAFF	TGTGCCAGCAGCTTATCTGGGGCCCACTCGAACACTGAAGCTTTCTTT
TRBV11-2	TRBJ2-2	.	.	CASTPYLGSGTGELFF	TGTGCCAGCACCCCTTATCTGGGGTCGGGAACCGGGGAGCTGTTTTTT
TRBV6-1	TRBJ2-1	TRBD1	.	CASSEEGTALGNEQFF	TGTGCCAGCAGTGAAGAAGGGACAGCCCTGGGGAATGAGCAGTTCTTC
TRBV5-5	TRBJ1-2	TRBD1	.	CASSTRTGPLYGYTF	TGTGCCAGCAGCACTCGGACAGGGCCCCTCTATGGCTACACCTTC
TRBV19	TRBJ2-1	.	.	CASNRLVGDEQFF	TGTGCCAGTAATCGACTAGTAGGCGATGAGCAGTTCTTC
TRBV5-6	TRBJ2-7	.	.	CASSFGHLSYEQYF	TGTGCCAGCAGCTTCGGACACCTCTCCTACGAGCAGTACTTC
TRBV2	TRBJ2-2	TRBD1	.	CASSVYAGTGESGELFF	TGTGCCAGCAGTGTGTATGCCGGGACAGGGGAGTCCGGGGAGCTGTTTTTT
TRBV6-6	TRBJ2-2	.	few	CASTDFVRELFF	TGTGCCAGCACCGACTTCGTGCGGGAGCTGTTTTTT
TRBV4-1	TRBJ2-7	.	few	CASSQDSGYEQYF	TGCGCCAGCAGCCAAGATTCGGGCTACGAGCAGTACTTC
TRBV5-1	TRBJ2-7	TRBD2	few	CASSLGGNSYEQYF	TGTGCCAGCAGCTTGGGAGGGAACTCCTACGAGCAGTACTTC
TRBV6-5	TRBJ1-6	.	.	CASSFRQSSYNSPLHF	TGTGCCAGCAGTTTCCGACAGAGCTCCTATAATTCACCCCTCCACTTT
TRBV19	TRBJ2-2	TRBD1	medium-sized	CASRTGGAWYGELFF	TGTGCCAGTAGAACAGGGGGCGCCTGGTACGGGGAGCTGTTTTTT
TRBV18	TRBJ2-7	.	.	CASSPPLRRYYEQYF	TGTGCCAGCTCACCACCCTTGCGGAGGTACTACGAGCAGTACTTC
TRBV7-9	TRBJ2-3	.	.	CASSLDPSDPDTQYF	TGTGCCAGCAGCTTAGACCCCTCCGACCCAGATACGCAGTATTTT
TRBV2	TRBJ2-1	.	.	CASSEKIGGAPPNEQFF	TGTGCCAGCAGTGAGAAAATAGGCGGGGCCCCACCCAATGAGCAGTTCTTC
TRBV18	TRBJ1-2	.	.	CASSHRSRNRDNPYGYTF	TGTGCCAGCTCACACCGATCAAGAAACAGGGATAACCCCTATGGCTACACCTTC
TRBV7-6	TRBJ1-3	.	medium-sized	CASSSGTGSSGNTIYF	TGTGCCAGCAGCTCCGGGACGGGAAGCTCTGGAAACACCATATATTTT
TRBV27	TRBJ2-3	.	few	CASSSSIVHPGLLIDTQYF	TGTGCCAGCAGTTCCTCAATCGTTCACCCGGGACTCCTAATAGATACGCAGTATTTT
TRBV4-1	TRBJ2-7	TRBD1	.	CASSQDAPPGQGTAVRHEQYF	TGCGCCAGCAGCCAAGATGCCCCCCCAGGACAGGGGACAGCGGTTAGGCACGAGCAGTACTTC
TRBV13	TRBJ2-5	TRBD2	.	CASSMTSGVFKETQYF	TGTGCCAGCAGCATGACTAGCGGGGTATTCAAAGAGACCCAGTACTTC
TRBV4-1	TRBJ2-1	.	.	CASSQDVPPNNEQFF	TGCGCCAGCAGCCAAGATGTCCCGCCCAACAATGAGCAGTTCTTC
TRBV29-1	TRBJ2-1	.	.	CSVEGRGQYNEQFF	TGCAGCGTTGAAGGTAGAGGACAGTACAATGAGCAGTTCTTC
TRBV27	TRBJ1-5	.	.	CASSSATGPQHF	TGTGCCAGCAGTTCGGCCACAGGTCCCCAGCATTTT
TRBV4-2	TRBJ1-1	.	once	CASSQTETNTEAFF	TGTGCCAGCAGCCAGACAGAGACGAACACTGAAGCTTTCTTT
TRBV27	TRBJ1-1	.	.	CASSLAQGAEAFF	TGTGCCAGCAGTTTGGCCCAGGGCGCTGAAGCTTTCTTT
TRBV6-5	TRBJ1-1	.	.	CASSWGLQSEAFF	TGTGCCAGCAGCTGGGGGTTGCAGTCTGAAGCTTTCTTT
TRBV9	TRBJ1-3	.	.	CASSVDGRAGNTIYF	TGTGCCAGCAGCGTAGATGGGAGGGCTGGAAACACCATATATTTT
TRBV7-8	TRBJ2-2	.	few	CASSALASNTGELFF	TGTGCCAGCAGCGCACTAGCCTCGAACACCGGGGAGCTGTTTTTT
TRBV13	TRBJ2-6	.	.	CASREGANVLTF	TGTGCCAGCCGAGAGGGGGCCAACGTCCTGACTTTC
TRBV7-9	TRBJ2-1	TRBD1	.	CASSWDRGLEQFF	TGTGCCAGCTCCTGGGACAGGGGGCTTGAGCAGTTCTTC
TRBV27	TRBJ1-1	.	.	CASSFSGNTEAFF	TGTGCCAGCAGTTTTTCGGGGAACACTGAAGCTTTCTTT